A single sample is the source of the 13 T cell receptor beta chains below, sequenced in a study of cytomegalovirus exposure and HLA in healthy donors. Researchers ran the PCR with 60 Vbeta and 13 Jbeta primers. Profiled with immunoSEQ multiplex PCR; TCRdb holds only in-frame clones, not every one. This table has about 170,000 clones, 75% to 85% appearing once. The sequencing sample was made of PBMCs. All receptors derive from a man aged 25-40 years in good health and CMV-seropositive.

Worth noting for this clone: A read error may produce the germline difference seen at one junction end. This chain joins TRBV4-3 and TRBJ2-2; 10 bases map to TRBD1. The CDR3 is 17 amino acids. Per the germline V gene, CDR1 is LGHNA and CDR2 is YSLEER. CDR3 protein: CVSSQPDRGLDTGELFF. Written as DNA, the CDR3 is TGCGTCAGCAGCCAGCCCGACAGGGGGCTAGACACCGGGGAGCTGTTTTTT.

The chain has TRBV5-4 and TRBJ2-7; D is possibly TRBD1 (6 bases). CDR1 SGHNT and CDR2 YYREEE come from the germline V gene (reference sequence). This CDR3 comprises 16 residues. The V gene lost 4 bases and the J gene lost 3 bases, with 20 bases spanning the gap. CDR3 DNA sequence: TGTGCCAGCAGCACCCGGGCCGGCAGGGGATGCTACGAGCAGTACTTC. This translates into CASSTRAGRGCYEQYF.

This clone occurred a few times. The rearrangement links TRBV7-3 to TRBJ1-1, with D tentatively TRBD1 (6 bases). The CDR3 is 13 residues long. V lost 0 bases and J 4 bases, leaving 6 bases between the germline ends. Germline values: CDR1 SGHTA, CDR2 FQGTGA. In DNA form, the CDR3 reads TGTGCCAGCAGCTTAACAGGGGGCACTGAAGCTTTCTTT. Translating it yields CASSLTGGTEAFF.

The gene calls are TRBV9 and TRBJ2-6; no clear D gene. The CDR3 spans 13 residues. Trimming pared 2 bases from V and 2 bases from J, leaving 2 bases between. CDR1 SGDLS and CDR2 YYNGEE come from the germline V gene. CDR3 sequence: CASSVAGANVLTF. The CDR3 DNA reads as TGTGCCAGCAGCGTCGCTGGGGCCAACGTCCTGACTTTC.

The genes are TRBV27 and TRBJ2-1, with D tentatively TRBD2 (6 bases). Germline V gene lookup returns CDR1 MNHEY and CDR2 SMNVEV (reference sequence). The V end lost 5 bases, the J end lost 3 bases, and 14 bases lay between the germline ends. This CDR3 spans 15 amino acids. CDR3 amino acids: CASSLGTRLYNEQFF. In nucleotides, the CDR3 is TGTGCCAGCAGTCTGGGGACTCGTCTCTACAATGAGCAGTTCTTC.

This clone appeared a single time. The rearrangement joins TRBV5-1 to TRBJ1-2, with D tentatively TRBD1 (6 bases). CDR1 and CDR2 from the germline V gene are SGHRS and YFSETQ. The CDR3 covers 12 residues. V lost 4 bases to trimming and J lost 5 bases, with 9 bases between them. The CDR3 DNA reads TGCGCCAGCAGCCTAGGACAGTATGGCTACACCTTC. The encoded protein is CASSLGQYGYTF.

The chain recombines TRBV11-2 with TRBJ1-1; 7 bases fit TRBD1. Germline V lookup: CDR1 SGHAT, CDR2 FQNNGV. CDR3 length equals 15 residues. V shed 3 bases and J 3 bases; nucleotides not matched to a gene: 7. The DNA of the CDR3 is TGTGCCAGCAGCTTCTTGGACAGGCCGTACACTGAAGCTTTCTTT. Its protein is CASSFLDRPYTEAFF.

The genes are TRBV6-4 and TRBJ2-3, with TRBD1 matching over 11 bases. From germline, CDR1 is MRHNA and CDR2 SNTAGT. The CDR3 extends over 16 amino acids. V dropped 3 bases and J dropped 4; count of bases not matched to a gene: 6. DNA of the CDR3: TGTGCCAGCAGTGAGACGGGGACAGGGGGACCAGATACGCAGTATTTT. As protein: CASSETGTGGPDTQYF.

V gene TRBV29-1 combines with J gene TRBJ2-5; TRBD1 is a possible D gene (5 bases). Between the trimmed V and J ends, which lost 3 bases and 3 bases, there was a span of 11 bases. From germline, CDR1 is SQVTM and CDR2 ANQGSEA. CDR3 length: 13 amino acids. CDR3 sequence (DNA): TGCAGCGTTGAGAAAGGGGCGGAAGAGACCCAGTACTTC. As protein: CSVEKGAEETQYF.

This chain joins TRBV5-4 and TRBJ1-1; no reliable D call. From germline, CDR1 is SGHNT and CDR2 YYREEE (reference sequence). The CDR3 is made up of 16 amino acids. V was clipped by 4 bases and J by 0 bases, with 16 bases between them. The CDR3: CASSPAGRRMNTEAFF. CDR3 coding DNA: TGTGCCAGCAGCCCTGCTGGGCGTCGAATGAACACTGAAGCTTTCTTT.

The V gene is TRBV13, the J gene TRBJ2-7; D uncertain. The CDR3 length is 12 residues. Per the germline V gene, CDR1 is PRHDT and CDR2 is FYEKMQ (reference sequence). V dropped 0 bases and J dropped 7 bases, with 7 bases sitting between them. In DNA form, the CDR3 reads TGTGCCAGCAGCTTAGGTAGTGGTGAGCAGTACTTC. Encoded protein: CASSLGSGEQYF.

The gene calls are TRBV9 and TRBJ2-7; 11 positions agree with TRBD1. The length of the CDR3 is 16 residues. After removal of 3 bases from V and 7 bases from J, the junction contained 12 bases not matched to a gene. The germline V gene encodes CDR1 SGDLS and CDR2 YYNGEE. The CDR3 DNA reads as TGTGCCAGCAGCGCCTCCGGGACAGGGGGGTTGGGGGAGCAGTACTTC. Its translation is CASSASGTGGLGEQYF.

The chain employs TRBV4-3 and TRBJ2-2; 8 nucleotides agree with TRBD1. The CDR3 extends over 21 amino acids. The germline V gene encodes CDR1 LGHNA and CDR2 YSLEER. V shed 4 bases, J shed 1 base, and the junction held 20 bases outside the gene matches. CDR3 in amino acids: CASSPKERGTGPLLNTGELFF. The CDR3 region has the DNA TGCGCCAGCAGCCCAAAAGAGAGAGGGACAGGTCCTCTTCTGAACACCGGGGAGCTGTTTTTT.